This T cell receptor (beta chain) comes out of a study of OX40 agonist ivuxolimab in advanced cancers. Study details: At approximately 80% male, the cohort had a mean age of about 60 years, ranging from roughly 20 to 79.

The CDR3 loop spans 14 amino acids. With 11 bases removed from V and 2 bases from J, the gap between germline ends came to 19 bases. CDR1 and CDR2 (germline): MNHNY, SVGAGI (reference sequence). Some clones are missing from TCRdb's copy, which holds only in-frame ones; the method was immunoSEQ multiplex PCR. This sample yields 60,000 to 75,000 clones, of which approximately 78% are seen a single time; over 0.95% belongs to the top ten. Autoimmune disease history or systemic immunosuppression excluded patients. At cycle 4 day 1, cycle 7 day 1, and baseline, blood was sampled. The sequence was collected from an adult with an advanced solid tumor such as melanoma, head and neck, liver or kidney cancer. The source material was CD4+ or CD8+ T cells sorted from blood, sampled in a trial of the OX40 agonist ivuxolimab. J is TRBJ2-7 and V is TRBV6-6; no clear D. CDR3 nucleotide sequence: TGTGCCGCAACGCCTTCTCACGGCACCTACGAGCAGTACTTC. Its protein product is CAATPSHGTYEQYF.